These 6 T cell receptor beta chains were sequenced from one sample in a study of CD8+ T cells in alopecia areata. Treatment meaning: oral pan-JAK inhibitor, 5-10 mg twice daily. Sequencing relied on a cDNA template that was reverse transcribed from extracted RNA. Method: immunoSEQ multiplex PCR; TCRdb's copy keeps in-frame clones and lacks some. The sample lists about 190,000 clones; about three fifths were seen once. This specimen was CD8+ T cells sorted from blood, taken at week 24, from a patient treated with tofacitinib. The origin of the receptors is a human donor with alopecia areata.

This clone was counted once. The chain combines TRBV6-5 with TRBJ1-2; D might be TRBD1 (5 bases). Germline CDR1 reads MNHEY; CDR2 reads SVGAGI. The CDR3 contains 13 residues. Trimming took off 10 bases at V and 8 bases at J, with 20 bases between the two ends. DNA of the CDR3: TGTGCCACCCAAGGGGTAGAATTGGAGGGCTACACCTTC. Encoded protein: CATQGVELEGYTF.

This clone has a handful of counts. The chain links TRBV30 to TRBJ1-5; TRBD1 agrees at 7 bases. The CDR3 totals 13 residues. V lost 8 bases and J lost 6; bases outside the gene matches: 10. Germline loops: CDR1 GTSNPN, CDR2 SVGIG (reference sequence). The CDR3 coding sequence is TGTGCCGGTGGGGAAGGGGGCTTTCAGCCCCAGCATTTT. Translation gives CAGGEGGFQPQHF. Complete variable domain (other parts from reference TRBV30 and TRBJ1-5): SQTIHQWPATLVQPVGSPLSLECTVEGTSNPNLYWYRQAAGRGLQLLFYSVGIGQISSEVPQNLSASRPQDRQFILSSKKLLLSDSGFYLCAGGEGGFQPQHFGDGTRLSIL.

CDR3 loop: CASSGRGGGLSSYNEQFF. CDR3 coding DNA: TGTGCCAGCAGCGGCAGAGGCGGGGGCCTCTCATCCTACAATGAGCAGTTCTTC. The chain joins TRBV7-9 to TRBJ2-1; a weak D match, TRBD2 (7 bases). From germline, CDR1 is SEHNR and CDR2 FQNEAQ (reference sequence). The CDR3 is made up of 18 amino acids. V lost 5 bases, J lost 1 base, and 21 bases lay in between.

This clone has a handful of counts. The chain joins TRBV27 to TRBJ2-7; D is ambiguous. V was shortened by 3 bases and J by 0 bases, with 6 bases between the two germline ends. Looked up from germline, CDR1 is MNHEY and CDR2 is SMNVEV (reference sequence). The CDR3 has 13 residues. The CDR3 DNA reads TGTGCCAGCAGTTTCGACTTCTCCTACGAGCAGTACTTC. Translating gives CASSFDFSYEQYF.

In this sample, this clone turned up a few times. This rearrangement joins TRBV5-1 to TRBJ2-7; no firm D call. V was cut by 2 bases and J by 3 bases, with 12 bases left in between. The CDR3 contains 14 residues. Germline lookup yields CDR1 SGHRS and CDR2 YFSETQ. The CDR3 DNA is TGCGCCAGCAGCTTCCGGACGCGCAACTACGAGCAGTACTTC. Encoded protein: CASSFRTRNYEQYF.

Comment on this clone: Additional DNA sequences in this sample encode the identical CDR3. The chain joins TRBV27 to TRBJ1-1, with TRBD1 matching over 8 bases. Germline CDR1 is MNHEY and CDR2 is SMNVEV (reference sequence). CDR3 length: 14 residues. V was clipped by 3 bases and J by 6 bases; unmatched bases: 6. Here the CDR3 reads CASSFAGQGAEAFF. As DNA, the CDR3 is TGTGCCAGCAGTTTCGCAGGACAGGGTGCTGAAGCTTTCTTT.